These 17 T cell receptor beta chains were all obtained from the same sample, sequenced in a study of blood T cell repertoires in COVID-19. Generated by immunoSEQ multiplex PCR, the TCRdb table keeps only in-frame clones and is missing some. Of approximately 46,000 clones in the sample, 65% to 90% were seen once. The sequenced sample consisted of peripheral blood. These receptors originate from a woman older than 75 with COVID-19, enrolled during active disease.

This sequence joins TRBV28 and TRBJ1-5; D is possibly TRBD1 (6 bases). Trimming took 6 bases from V and 0 from J, leaving 9 bases between them. The CDR3 length is 14 residues. CDR1 MDHEN and CDR2 SYDVKM come from the germline V gene. CDR3 bases: TGTGCCAGCAGACAGGGAAATAGCAATCAGCCCCAGCATTTT. Amino acid sequence: CASRQGNSNQPQHF.

Written as DNA, the CDR3 is TGTGCCAGCAGAGTGGGGGGAGGAATGACGGGCTACACCTTC. It is translated as CASRVGGGMTGYTF. This chain joins TRBV28 and TRBJ1-2; D is perhaps TRBD1 (5 bases). Germline-derived CDR1 and CDR2 are MDHEN and SYDVKM. Trimming cost V 6 bases and J 8 bases, with 19 bases left between them. The CDR3 contains 14 residues.

This sequence joins TRBV5-1 and TRBJ2-1; tentative D call: TRBD2 (6 bases). Trimming stripped 5 bases from V and 2 bases from J, with 14 bases between. Germline V gene lookup returns CDR1 SGHRS and CDR2 YFSETQ. This CDR3 spans 15 amino acids. CDR3 bases: TGCGCCAGCAGTCTAGGAGGGAGCGCCTACAATGAGCAGTTCTTC. This translates into CASSLGGSAYNEQFF.

The chain combines TRBV5-1 with TRBJ2-3, with D possibly matching TRBD2 (6 bases). Trimming shortened V by 0 bases and J by 3 bases, and 14 bases separated the two germline ends. CDR3 length: 16 amino acids. From germline, CDR1 is SGHRS and CDR2 YFSETQ. Here the CDR3 DNA reads TGCGCCAGCAGCTTGGAGCAGCGGGTGGGAACAGATACGCAGTATTTT. Its translation: CASSLEQRVGTDTQYF.

V is TRBV27 and J is TRBJ2-5, with 10 bases aligning to TRBD2. CDR1 is MNHEY and CDR2 is SMNVEV in the germline V gene (reference sequence). This CDR3 has 17 amino acids. The J segment lost 2 bases and the V segment lost 4 bases, leaving 10 bases of the junction unmatched. CDR3 sequence: CASSSTRLAGSQETQYF. CDR3 in DNA: TGTGCCAGCAGTTCCACAAGACTAGCGGGCTCACAAGAGACCCAGTACTTC.

The chain uses TRBV19 and TRBJ2-3, with 10 bases fitting TRBD2. Germline values: CDR1 LNHDA, CDR2 SQIVND (reference sequence). After removal of 8 bases from V and 4 bases from J, the junction contained 9 bases not matched to a gene. The CDR3 has 15 residues. In DNA, the CDR3 is TGTGCCAGTTTCAGCGGGAGGGCAGGGGCAGATACGCAGTATTTT. It yields the protein CASFSGRAGADTQYF.

This chain joins TRBV3-1 (or the pseudogene TRBV3-2) and TRBJ2-7; D is unclear. From germline, CDR1 is LGHDT and CDR2 YNNKEL (reference sequence). The CDR3 has 13 amino acids. V lost 4 bases, J lost 6 bases, and 13 bases lay in between. For the CDR3, the DNA is TGTGCCAGCAGCCCCTTCGGCGGTATCGAGCAGTACTTC. Translated, it gives CASSPFGGIEQYF.

V usage is TRBV10-3 and J usage is TRBJ1-5; D uncertain. The CDR3 runs to 12 residues. In germline, CDR1 is ENHRY, CDR2 SYGVKD. The ends were cut back, 2 bases at V and 8 bases at J, with 7 bases in the middle. The CDR3: CAISEVSEPQHF. The CDR3 DNA reads TGTGCCATCAGTGAGGTTAGCGAGCCCCAGCATTTT.

The V call is TRBV30, the J call TRBJ2-2; perhaps TRBD2 as D (6 bases). Germline CDR1 GTSNPN, CDR2 SVGIG (reference sequence). The ends were cut back, 5 bases at V and 5 bases at J, with 15 bases in the middle. The CDR3 contains 14 residues. CDR3 protein: CAWFTTSSTGELFF. The CDR3 nucleotides read TGTGCCTGGTTTACGACTAGTTCGACCGGGGAGCTGTTTTTT.

The CDR3 protein is CASSKGQPVFYTF. The CDR3 nucleotides read TGTGCCAGCAGTAAGGGACAGCCCGTTTTCTACACCTTC. The chain carries TRBV6-5 and TRBJ1-2; 7 bases agree with TRBD1. The germline gives CDR1 MNHEY, CDR2 SVGAGI. The V gene end was trimmed by 5 bases and the J gene end by 10 bases; junction bases not matched to a gene: 10. The CDR3 is made up of 13 amino acids.

The chain combines TRBV7-2 with TRBJ2-2; D may be TRBD2 (5 bases). Germline lookup yields CDR1 SGHTA and CDR2 FQGNSA. The CDR3 loop spans 15 amino acids. The V end lost 5 bases, the J end lost 8 bases, and 18 bases lay between the germline ends. The CDR3 loop reads CASSLTSRGSGELFF. The DNA for the CDR3 is TGTGCCAGCAGCCTCACTAGTAGAGGATCGGGGGAGCTGTTTTTT. The full variable domain, with the rest looked up from reference TRBV7-2 and TRBJ2-2, is GAGVSQSPSNKVTEKGKDVELRCDPISGHTALYWYRQSLGQGLEFLIYFQGNSAPDKSGLPSDRFSAERTGGSVSTLTIQRTQQEDSAVYLCASSLTSRGSGELFFGEGSRLTVL.

This sequence joins TRBV7-2 and TRBJ2-1; 15 bases are a match to TRBD2. The length of the CDR3 is 19 residues. Germline values: CDR1 SGHTA, CDR2 FQGNSA. The J segment lost 0 bases and the V segment lost 4 bases, leaving 7 bases of the junction unmatched. The CDR3 here is CASSSPGLAGGGSYNEQFF. In nucleotides, the CDR3 is TGTGCCAGCAGCTCGCCGGGACTAGCGGGAGGCGGCTCCTACAATGAGCAGTTCTTC.

This chain links TRBV27 with TRBJ2-6, with D tentatively TRBD1 (5 bases). Germline loops: CDR1 MNHEY, CDR2 SMNVEV (reference sequence). This CDR3 comprises 18 residues. Trimming took 3 bases from V and 3 from J, leaving 18 bases between them. CDR3 amino acids: CASSFLGTGRNGANVLTF. CDR3 in DNA: TGTGCCAGCAGTTTTTTGGGTACAGGCCGAAATGGGGCCAACGTCCTGACTTTC. Full variable domain (outside the CDR3, taken from reference TRBV27 and TRBJ2-6): EAQVTQNPRYLITVTGKKLTVTCSQNMNHEYMSWYRQDPGLGLRQIYYSMNVEVTDKGDVPEGYKVSRKEKRNFPLILESPSPNQTSLYFCASSFLGTGRNGANVLTFGAGSRLTVL.

The rearrangement uses TRBV28 and TRBJ2-7; 11 bases fit TRBD2. Germline trimming cut 4 bases from V and 1 base from J; bases unmatched to any gene: 6. CDR1 and CDR2 (germline): MDHEN, SYDVKM. The CDR3 loop spans 16 amino acids. CDR3 coding DNA: TGTGCCAGCAGTTCTCCCCGGACTAGCGGGTCCTACGAGCAGTACTTC. This gives the protein CASSSPRTSGSYEQYF.

This chain links TRBV3-1 (or the pseudogene TRBV3-2) with TRBJ2-1; no clear D gene. The CDR3 sequence is 15 residues long. V lost 3 bases and J 0 bases, leaving 9 bases between the germline ends. Germline-derived CDR1 and CDR2 are LGHDT and YNNKEL (reference sequence). CDR3 protein: CASSQGKSSYNEQFF. The CDR3 DNA reads TGTGCCAGCAGCCAGGGCAAGAGCTCCTACAATGAGCAGTTCTTC.

The chain combines TRBV19 with TRBJ1-2; D is ambiguous. CDR1 and CDR2 (germline): LNHDA, SQIVND (reference sequence). V dropped 0 bases and J dropped 6 bases, with 8 bases sitting between them. The CDR3 loop spans 13 amino acids. CDR3 amino acids: CASSIEQFDGYTF. DNA of the CDR3: TGTGCCAGTAGTATAGAACAGTTCGATGGCTACACCTTC. The complete variable domain, with remaining parts taken from reference TRBV19 and TRBJ1-2, reads DGGITQSPKYLFRKEGQNVTLSCEQNLNHDAMYWYRQDPGQGLRLIYYSQIVNDFQKGDIAEGYSVSREKKESFPLTVTSAQKNPTAFYLCASSIEQFDGYTFGSGTRLTVV.

The chain recombines TRBV28 with TRBJ2-3; D is possibly TRBD1 (5 bases). The germline gives CDR1 MDHEN, CDR2 SYDVKM. CDR3 length: 17 residues. V shed 3 bases and J shed 7 bases, with 23 bases lying between them. The CDR3 nucleotides read TGTGCCAGCAGTTTTATCGCTGGGCAGGGTCCCATGAATACGCAGTATTTT. Residues: CASSFIAGQGPMNTQYF.